The clone carrying this TCR beta chain was counted a few times. What it recognizes is unknown. The data originate from a study of memory CD4+ T cells and cytomegalovirus serostatus. Study overall: Of the healthy Belgian adults, eight or nine were CMV seropositive and 20 to 30 seronegative.

Methods used by the authors: Out-of-frame sequences were removed, leaving around 2.2 million distinct TCRbeta sequences. The method was immunoSEQ multiplex PCR; TCRdb's version includes in-frame clones alone and lacks a portion of them. Clone size and the V and J calls come from that table; the DNA yielded D and trimming. Among some 52,000 clones listed, around four fifths were seen once. Study findings and constraints: CD4+ memory repertoires contained 67 of 164 reported CMV TCRbeta sequences.

The sort gate was single viable CD3+CD4+CD8-CD45RO+ cells for memory CD4+ T cells. Serum IgG to CMV pp150, pp28, p38 and p52 defined serostatus. Germline V CDR1 and CDR2: DFQATT, SNEGSKA (reference sequence). With 8 bases removed from V and 4 bases from J, the gap between germline ends came to 8 bases. The CDR3 totals 10 residues. This receptor was taken from an adult in good health and CMV-seropositive. The material sequenced was memory CD4+ T cells from blood. This chain links TRBV20-1 with TRBJ1-1; D ambiguous. The CDR3 sequence is CSISGTEAFF. The CDR3 DNA follows: TGCAGTATTTCGGGCACTGAAGCTTTCTTT.